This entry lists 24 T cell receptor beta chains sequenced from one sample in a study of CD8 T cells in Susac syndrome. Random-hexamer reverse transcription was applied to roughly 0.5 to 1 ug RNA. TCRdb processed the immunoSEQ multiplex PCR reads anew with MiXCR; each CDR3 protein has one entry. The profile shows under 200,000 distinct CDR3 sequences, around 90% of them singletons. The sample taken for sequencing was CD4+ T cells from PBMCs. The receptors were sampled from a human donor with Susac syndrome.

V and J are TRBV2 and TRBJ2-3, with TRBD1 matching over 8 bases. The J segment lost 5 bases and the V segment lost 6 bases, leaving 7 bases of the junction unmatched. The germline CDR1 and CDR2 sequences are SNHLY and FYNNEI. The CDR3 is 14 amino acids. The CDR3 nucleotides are TGTGCCAGCAGAGACAGGGGAGGAGAAGATACGCAGTATTTT. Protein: CASRDRGGEDTQYF.

CDR3 region: CSARDMGAGVETQYF. DNA of the CDR3: TGCAGTGCTAGAGATATGGGAGCGGGAGTAGAGACCCAGTACTTC. The V call is TRBV20-1, the J call TRBJ2-5; 8 bases fit TRBD2. The CDR3 contains 15 residues. CDR1 DFQATT and CDR2 SNEGSKA come from the germline V gene (reference sequence). Losses at the gene ends were 0 bases for V and 4 bases for J; bases not matched to a gene: 7.

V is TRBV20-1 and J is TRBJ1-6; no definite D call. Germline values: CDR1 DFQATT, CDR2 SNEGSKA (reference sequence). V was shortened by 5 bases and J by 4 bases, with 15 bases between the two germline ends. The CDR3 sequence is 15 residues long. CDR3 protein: CSARTTGQYNSPLHF. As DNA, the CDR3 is TGCAGTGCTCGGACGACTGGGCAATATAATTCACCCCTCCACTTT.

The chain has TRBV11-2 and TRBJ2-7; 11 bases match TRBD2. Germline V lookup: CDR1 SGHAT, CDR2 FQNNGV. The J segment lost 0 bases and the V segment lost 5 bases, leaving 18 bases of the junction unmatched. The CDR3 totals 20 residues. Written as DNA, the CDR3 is TGTGCCAGCAGCCGAAAGAAACTAGCGGGGGACGAAGCCAGCTCCTACGAGCAGTACTTC. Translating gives CASSRKKLAGDEASSYEQYF.

This chain's CDR3 is CASSLSAGGLSNTQYF. The DNA for the CDR3 is TGTGCCAGCAGTTTATCGGCAGGGGGCCTGTCTAATACGCAGTATTTT. The V call is TRBV28, the J call TRBJ2-3; 8 positions agree with TRBD1. V shed 1 base and J 7 bases; nucleotides not matched to a gene: 10. CDR3 size: 16 residues. CDR1 MDHEN and CDR2 SYDVKM come from the germline V gene. Drawing the rest from reference TRBV28 and TRBJ2-3, the complete variable domain is DVKVTQSSRYLVKRTGEKVFLECVQDMDHENMFWYRQDPGLGLRLIYFSYDVKMKEKGDIPEGYSVSREKKERFSLILESASTNQTSMYLCASSLSAGGLSNTQYFGPGTRLTVL.

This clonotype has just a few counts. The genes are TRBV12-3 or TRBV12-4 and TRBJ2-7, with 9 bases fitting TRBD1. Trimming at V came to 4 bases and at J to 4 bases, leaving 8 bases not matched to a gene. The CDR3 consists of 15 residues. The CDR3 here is CASSSPGTGTYEQYF. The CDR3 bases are TGTGCCAGCAGTTCCCCCGGGACAGGGACGTACGAGCAGTACTTC.

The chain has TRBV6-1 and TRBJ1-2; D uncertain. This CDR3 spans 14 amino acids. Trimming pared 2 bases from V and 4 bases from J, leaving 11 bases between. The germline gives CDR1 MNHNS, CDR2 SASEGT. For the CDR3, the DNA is TGTGCCAGCAGTGAAATAAGGGTGGTCTATGGCTACACCTTC. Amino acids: CASSEIRVVYGYTF.

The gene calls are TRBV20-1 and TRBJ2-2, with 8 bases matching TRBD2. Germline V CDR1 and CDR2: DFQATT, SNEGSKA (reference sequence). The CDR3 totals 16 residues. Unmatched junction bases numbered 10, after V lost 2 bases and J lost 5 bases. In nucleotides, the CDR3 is TGCAGTGCTAGATCAGGGCGGGGGGCGAGGACCGGGGAGCTGTTTTTT. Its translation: CSARSGRGARTGELFF.

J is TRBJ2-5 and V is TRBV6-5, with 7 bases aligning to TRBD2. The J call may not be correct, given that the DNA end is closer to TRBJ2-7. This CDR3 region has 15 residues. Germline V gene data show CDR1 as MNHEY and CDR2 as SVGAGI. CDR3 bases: TGTGCCAGCAGGCGGACGGGGGGTGTACCCCACGAGCAGTACTTC. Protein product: CASRRTGGVPHEQYF.

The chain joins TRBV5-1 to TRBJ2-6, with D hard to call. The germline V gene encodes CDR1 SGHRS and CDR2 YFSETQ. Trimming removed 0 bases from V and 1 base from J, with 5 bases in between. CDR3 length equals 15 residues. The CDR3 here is CASSLDLSGANVLTF. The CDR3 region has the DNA TGCGCCAGCAGCTTGGATTTATCTGGGGCCAACGTCCTGACTTTC.

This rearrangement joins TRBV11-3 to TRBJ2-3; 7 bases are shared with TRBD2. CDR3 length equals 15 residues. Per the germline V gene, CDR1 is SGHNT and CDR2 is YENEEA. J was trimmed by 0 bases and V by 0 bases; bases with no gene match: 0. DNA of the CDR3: TGTGCCAGCAGCTTAGATAGCGGGAGCACAGATACGCAGTATTTT. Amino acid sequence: CASSLDSGSTDTQYF.

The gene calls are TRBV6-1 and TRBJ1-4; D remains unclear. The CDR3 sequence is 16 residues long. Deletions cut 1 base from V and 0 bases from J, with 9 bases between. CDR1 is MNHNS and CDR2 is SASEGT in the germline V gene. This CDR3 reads CASSEVAAATNEKLFF. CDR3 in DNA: TGTGCCAGCAGTGAAGTTGCGGCAGCAACTAATGAAAAACTGTTTTTT.

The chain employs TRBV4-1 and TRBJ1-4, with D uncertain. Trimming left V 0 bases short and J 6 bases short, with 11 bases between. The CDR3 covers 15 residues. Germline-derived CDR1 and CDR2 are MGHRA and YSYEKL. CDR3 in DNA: TGCGCCAGCAGCCAAGATGGCAAGGTCGATGAAAAACTGTTTTTT. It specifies CASSQDGKVDEKLFF.

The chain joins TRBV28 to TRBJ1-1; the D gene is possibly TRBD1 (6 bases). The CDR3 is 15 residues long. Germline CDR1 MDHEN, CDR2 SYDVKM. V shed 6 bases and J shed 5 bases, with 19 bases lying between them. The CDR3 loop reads CASRLGANFRTEAFF. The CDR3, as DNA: TGTGCCAGCAGGTTGGGGGCGAATTTCAGGACTGAAGCTTTCTTT.

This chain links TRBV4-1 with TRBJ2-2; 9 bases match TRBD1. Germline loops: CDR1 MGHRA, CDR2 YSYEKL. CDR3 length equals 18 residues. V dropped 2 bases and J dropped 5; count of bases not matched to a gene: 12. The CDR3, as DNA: TGCGCCAGCAGCCAAAAGAGGCCCGGGACAGGGAGGACCGGGGAGCTGTTTTTT. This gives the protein CASSQKRPGTGRTGELFF.

CDR3 in amino acids: CSGRLLGGGTEAFF. CDR3 in DNA: TGCAGCGGTCGGTTATTGGGGGGGGGCACTGAAGCTTTCTTT. This chain joins TRBV29-1 and TRBJ1-1; the D gene is possibly TRBD1 (5 bases). Trimming cost V 7 bases and J 4 bases, with 19 bases left between them. The CDR3 totals 14 residues. Germline CDR1 SQVTM, CDR2 ANQGSEA.

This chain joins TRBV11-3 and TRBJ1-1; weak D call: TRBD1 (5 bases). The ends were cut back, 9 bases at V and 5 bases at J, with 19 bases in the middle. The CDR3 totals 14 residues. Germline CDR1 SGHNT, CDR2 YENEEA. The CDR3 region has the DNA TGTGCCAGAAGAAGGGCGGGGGGTCGAACTGAAGCTTTCTTT. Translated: CARRRAGGRTEAFF.

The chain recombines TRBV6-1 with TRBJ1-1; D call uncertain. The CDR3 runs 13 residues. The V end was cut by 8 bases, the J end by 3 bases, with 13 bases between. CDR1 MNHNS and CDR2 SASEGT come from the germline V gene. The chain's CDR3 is CASVGQVDTEAFF. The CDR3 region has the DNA TGTGCCAGCGTAGGGCAGGTTGACACTGAAGCTTTCTTT.

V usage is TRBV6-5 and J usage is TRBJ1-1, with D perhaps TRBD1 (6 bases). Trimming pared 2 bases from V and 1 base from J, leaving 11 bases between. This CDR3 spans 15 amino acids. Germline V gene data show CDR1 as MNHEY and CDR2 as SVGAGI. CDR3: CASSYGRTANTEAFF. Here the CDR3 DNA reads TGTGCCAGCAGTTACGGAAGGACAGCGAACACTGAAGCTTTCTTT.

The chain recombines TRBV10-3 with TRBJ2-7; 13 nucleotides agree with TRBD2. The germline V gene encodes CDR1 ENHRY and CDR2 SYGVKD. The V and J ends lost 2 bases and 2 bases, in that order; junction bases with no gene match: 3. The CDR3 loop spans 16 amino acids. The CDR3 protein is CAISEPTSGGPYEQYF. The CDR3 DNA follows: TGTGCCATCAGTGAGCCGACTAGCGGGGGGCCCTACGAGCAGTACTTC.

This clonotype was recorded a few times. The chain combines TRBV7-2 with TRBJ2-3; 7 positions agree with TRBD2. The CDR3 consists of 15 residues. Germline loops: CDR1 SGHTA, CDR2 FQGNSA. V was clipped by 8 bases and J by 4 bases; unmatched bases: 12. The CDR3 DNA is TGTGCCAGCGGATCTTCGAGACTAGCATCAGATACGCAGTATTTT. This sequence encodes CASGSSRLASDTQYF.

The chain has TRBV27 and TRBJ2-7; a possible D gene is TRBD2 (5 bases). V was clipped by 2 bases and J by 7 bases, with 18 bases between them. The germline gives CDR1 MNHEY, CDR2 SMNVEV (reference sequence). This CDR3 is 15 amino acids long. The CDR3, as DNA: TGTGCCAGCAGTTTAGTGAACAACCTTTCGGGGGAGCAGTACTTC. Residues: CASSLVNNLSGEQYF.

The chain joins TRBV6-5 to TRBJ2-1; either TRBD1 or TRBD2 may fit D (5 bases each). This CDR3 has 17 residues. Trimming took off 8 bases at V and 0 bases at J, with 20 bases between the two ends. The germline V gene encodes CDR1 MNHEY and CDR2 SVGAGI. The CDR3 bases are TGTGCCAGCCGATACTCAACCCGGGACGCCTCCTACAATGAGCAGTTCTTC. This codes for CASRYSTRDASYNEQFF.

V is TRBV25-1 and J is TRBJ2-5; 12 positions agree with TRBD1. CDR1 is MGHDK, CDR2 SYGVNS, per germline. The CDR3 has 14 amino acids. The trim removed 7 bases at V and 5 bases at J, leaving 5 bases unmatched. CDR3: CASTPGQGAETQYF. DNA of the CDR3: TGTGCCAGCACCCCGGGACAGGGGGCCGAGACCCAGTACTTC.